A selection of T cell receptor beta chains follows, all from one sample in a study of shared clonotypes between healthy human individuals. Sequenced by immunoSEQ multiplex PCR; TCRdb stores in-frame clones only, minus some. Here the sample spans around 1,900,000 clones, 85% to 95% being singletons. Material for sequencing was naive CD8+ T cells from PBMCs. The receptor set was obtained from a man between 18 and 29 years old in good health. Some clones in this sample may be carry-over from other donors' samples. The CDR3 runs from the conserved cysteine through the conserved F or W. D genes are given only for firm matches. Rows give clone size only sometimes, using once, few, many, or a class for an expanded clone.

j_call v_call d_call clone_size cdr3_aa cdr3_nt
TRBJ2-2 TRBV18 NA NA CASSVDRLTGELFF TGTGCCAGCTCAGTCGACAGGCTCACCGGGGAGCTGTTTTTT
TRBJ2-1 TRBV5-1 TRBD1 NA CASSLYRGNEQFF TGCGCCAGCAGCTTGTACAGGGGAAATGAGCAGTTCTTC
TRBJ2-7 TRBV30 NA NA CAWNRQPDNYEQYF TGTGCCTGGAACAGACAGCCCGACAATTACGAGCAGTACTTC
TRBJ2-2 TRBV19 TRBD1 NA CASTDRGTGELFF TGTGCCAGTACTGACAGGGGCACCGGGGAGCTGTTTTTT
TRBJ2-2 TRBV7-8 NA NA CASVLGEDTGELFF TGTGCCAGCGTCCTAGGGGAGGACACCGGGGAGCTGTTTTTT
TRBJ1-1 TRBV5-4 NA once CASSLGKNTEAFF TGTGCCAGCAGCTTGGGGAAGAACACTGAAGCTTTCTTT
TRBJ2-3 TRBV6-1 NA NA CASTRDTDTQYF TGTGCCAGCACCCGGGATACAGATACGCAGTATTTT
TRBJ2-6 TRBV29-1 NA NA CSVALYGPGPGANVLTF TGCAGCGTCGCCCTATATGGCCCCGGTCCTGGGGCCAACGTCCTGACTTTC
TRBJ1-5 TRBV11-2 NA few CASSLVLGHQHF TGTGCCAGCAGCTTAGTGTTGGGACACCAGCATTTT
TRBJ2-1 TRBV7-6 NA NA CASSLARDNEQFF TGTGCCAGCAGCTTAGCGCGAGACAATGAGCAGTTCTTC
TRBJ2-7 TRBV27 TRBD1 NA CASSVDRGPIYEQYF TGTGCCAGCAGTGTGGACAGGGGGCCCATCTACGAGCAGTACTTC
TRBJ2-7 TRBV5-6 NA NA CASSLGQVSYEQYF TGTGCCAGCAGCTTGGGACAGGTCTCCTACGAGCAGTACTTC
TRBJ2-1 TRBV9 NA NA CASSGDWSNEQFF TGTGCCAGCAGCGGGGACTGGAGCAATGAGCAGTTCTTC
TRBJ2-7 TRBV27 TRBD1 many CASSLDSGQTYEQYF TGTGCCAGCAGTTTAGATTCGGGACAGACCTACGAGCAGTACTTC
TRBJ2-5 TRBV7-9 NA once CASTTLDDKYQETQYF TGTGCCAGCACCACCTTGGACGACAAGTATCAAGAGACCCAGTACTTC
TRBJ2-7 TRBV27 NA NA CATRGGGEQYF TGTGCCACCCGAGGGGGGGGCGAGCAGTACTTC
TRBJ2-7 TRBV10-3 TRBD1 once CAIKSRDSVYEQYF TGTGCCATCAAGAGCCGGGACAGCGTCTACGAGCAGTACTTC
TRBJ2-7 TRBV5-4 TRBD2 once CASSETSGGLYEQYF TGTGCCAGCAGCGAGACTAGCGGGGGCCTCTACGAGCAGTACTTC
TRBJ2-7 TRBV15 NA NA CATSRVAQGNEQYF TGTGCCACCAGCAGAGTAGCTCAGGGGAACGAGCAGTACTTC
TRBJ2-7 TRBV27 TRBD1 NA CASSPPGGPEPYEQYF TGTGCCAGCAGTCCCCCAGGGGGCCCAGAGCCCTACGAGCAGTACTTC